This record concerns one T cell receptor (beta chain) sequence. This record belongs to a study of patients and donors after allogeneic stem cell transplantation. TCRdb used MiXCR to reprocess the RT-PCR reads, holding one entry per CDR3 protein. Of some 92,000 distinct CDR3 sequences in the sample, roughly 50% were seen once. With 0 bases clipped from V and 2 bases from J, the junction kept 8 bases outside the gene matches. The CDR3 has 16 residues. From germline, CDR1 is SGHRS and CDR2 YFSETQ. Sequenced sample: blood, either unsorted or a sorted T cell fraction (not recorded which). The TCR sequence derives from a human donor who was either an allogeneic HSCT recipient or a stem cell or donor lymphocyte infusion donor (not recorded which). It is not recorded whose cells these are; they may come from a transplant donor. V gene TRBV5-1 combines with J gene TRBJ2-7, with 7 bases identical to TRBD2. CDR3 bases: TGCGCCAGCAGCTTGGGGCTAGCGGAGATTCCCTACGAGCAGTACTTC. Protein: CASSLGLAEIPYEQYF.